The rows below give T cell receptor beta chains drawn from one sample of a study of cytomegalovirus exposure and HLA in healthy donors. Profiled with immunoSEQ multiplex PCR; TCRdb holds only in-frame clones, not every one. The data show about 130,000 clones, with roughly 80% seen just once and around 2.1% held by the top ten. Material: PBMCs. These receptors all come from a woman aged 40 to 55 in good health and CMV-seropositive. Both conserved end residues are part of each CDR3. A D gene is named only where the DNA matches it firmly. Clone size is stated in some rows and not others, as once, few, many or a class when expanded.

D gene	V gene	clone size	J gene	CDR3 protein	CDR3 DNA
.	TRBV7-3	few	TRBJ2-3	CASSLTAFSTDTQYF	TGTGCCAGCAGCTTAACTGCGTTTAGCACAGATACGCAGTATTTT
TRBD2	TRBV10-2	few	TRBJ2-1	CASSVLAGGGEQFF	TGCGCCAGCAGTGTACTAGCGGGGGGGGGTGAGCAGTTCTTC
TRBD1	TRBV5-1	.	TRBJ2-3	CASSLGQYSTDTQYF	TGCGCCAGCAGTCTGGGACAGTATAGCACAGATACGCAGTATTTT
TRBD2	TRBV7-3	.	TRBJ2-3	CASSLSPGLAETSTDTQYF	TGTGCCAGCAGCTTGTCACCGGGACTAGCTGAAACTAGCACAGATACGCAGTATTTT
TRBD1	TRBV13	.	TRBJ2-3	CASSFYRGVGTDTQYF	TGTGCCAGCAGCTTTTACAGGGGGGTTGGCACAGATACGCAGTATTTT
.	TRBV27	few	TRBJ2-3	CASRAQGRTDTQYF	TGTGCCAGCAGGGCACAGGGGAGGACAGATACGCAGTATTTT
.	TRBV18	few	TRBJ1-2	CASSPSLGTPINYGYTF	TGTGCCAGCTCACCAAGCCTCGGGACACCGATCAACTATGGCTACACCTTC
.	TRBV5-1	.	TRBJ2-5	CASSLGAHETQYF	TGCGCCAGCAGCTTGGGCGCGCACGAGACCCAGTACTTC
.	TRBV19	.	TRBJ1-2	CASTRGSEPYGYTF	TGTGCCAGTACCCGGGGGTCAGAACCCTATGGCTACACCTTC
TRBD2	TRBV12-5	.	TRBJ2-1	CASGLGNKREEYNEQFF	TGTGCTAGTGGTTTGGGGAACAAGCGGGAGGAATACAATGAGCAGTTCTTC
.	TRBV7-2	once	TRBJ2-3	CASSLVTSTDTQYF	TGTGCCAGCAGCCTCGTTACTAGCACAGATACGCAGTATTTT
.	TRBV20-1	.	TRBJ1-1	CSAPDRTEAFF	TGCAGTGCACCGGACAGAACAGAAGCTTTCTTT
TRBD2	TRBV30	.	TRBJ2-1	CAWTGGPLDEQFF	TGTGCCTGGACGGGGGGGCCATTAGATGAGCAGTTCTTC
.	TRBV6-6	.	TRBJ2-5	CASSRLQETQYF	TGTGCCAGCTCTAGATTACAAGAGACCCAGTACTTC
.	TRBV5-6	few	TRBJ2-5	CASSFQETQYF	TGTGCCAGCAGCTTCCAGGAGACCCAGTACTTC
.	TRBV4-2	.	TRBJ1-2	CASSQDLGNGYTF	TGTGCCAGCAGCCAAGATTTGGGCAACGGCTACACCTTC
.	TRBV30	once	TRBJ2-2	CAWSRGTSLNTGELFF	TGTGCCTGGTCGAGGGGAACTAGCCTTAACACCGGGGAGCTGTTTTTT
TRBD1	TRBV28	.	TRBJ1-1	CASILTGYAEAFF	TGTGCCAGCATCCTGACAGGGTACGCTGAAGCTTTCTTT
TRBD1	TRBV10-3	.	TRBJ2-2	CAPAIGGANTGELFF	TGTGCCCCCGCCATAGGGGGCGCGAACACCGGGGAGCTGTTTTTT
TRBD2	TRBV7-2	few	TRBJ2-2	CASSRTGTTNTGELFF	TGTGCCAGCAGCCGTACCGGGACTACAAACACCGGGGAGCTGTTTTTT
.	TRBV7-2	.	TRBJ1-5	CASSLVGGDSNRPQHF	TGTGCCAGCAGCTTAGTGGGCGGGGATAGCAATCGGCCCCAGCATTTT
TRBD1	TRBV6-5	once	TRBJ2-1	CASRDRLYNEQFF	TGTGCCAGCAGGGACAGGCTTTACAATGAGCAGTTCTTC
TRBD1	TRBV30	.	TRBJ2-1	CAWSGDRSYNEQFF	TGTGCCTGGAGTGGGGACAGGTCCTACAATGAGCAGTTCTTC
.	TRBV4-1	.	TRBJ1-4	CASSQYGGSDEKLFF	TGCGCCAGCAGCCAGTACGGGGGGAGTGACGAAAAACTGTTTTTT
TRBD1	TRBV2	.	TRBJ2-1	CASSLQGSSYNEQFF	TGTGCCAGCAGTTTACAGGGGAGCTCCTACAATGAGCAGTTCTTC
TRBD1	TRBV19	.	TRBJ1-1	CASESRQGAMGTEAFF	TGTGCCAGTGAATCCAGACAGGGGGCCATGGGTACTGAAGCTTTCTTT
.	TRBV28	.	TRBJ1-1	CASSLGGQRNTEAFF	TGTGCCAGCAGTTTAGGAGGGCAGAGGAACACTGAAGCTTTCTTT
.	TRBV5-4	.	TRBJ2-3	CASSTGGTDTQYF	TGTGCCAGCAGCACCGGGGGTACAGATACGCAGTATTTT